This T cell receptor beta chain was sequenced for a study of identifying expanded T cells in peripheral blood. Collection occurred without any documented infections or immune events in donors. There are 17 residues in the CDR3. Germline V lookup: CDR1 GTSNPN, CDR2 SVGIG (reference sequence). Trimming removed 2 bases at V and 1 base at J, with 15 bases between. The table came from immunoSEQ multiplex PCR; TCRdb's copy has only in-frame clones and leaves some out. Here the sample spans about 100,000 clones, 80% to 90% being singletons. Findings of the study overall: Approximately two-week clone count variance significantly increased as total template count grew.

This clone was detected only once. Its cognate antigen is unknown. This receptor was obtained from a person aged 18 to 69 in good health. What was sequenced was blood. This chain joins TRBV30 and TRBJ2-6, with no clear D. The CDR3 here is CAWSQTRTPSGANVLTF. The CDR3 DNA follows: TGTGCCTGGAGTCAAACCCGGACCCCGTCTGGGGCCAACGTCCTGACTTTC. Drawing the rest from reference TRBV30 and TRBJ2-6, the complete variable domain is SQTIHQWPATLVQPVGSPLSLECTVEGTSNPNLYWYRQAAGRGLQLLFYSVGIGQISSEVPQNLSASRPQDRQFILSSKKLLLSDSGFYLCAWSQTRTPSGANVLTFGAGSRLTVL.